The rows below give T cell receptor beta chains drawn from one sample of a study of blood T cell repertoires in COVID-19. Here immunoSEQ multiplex PCR was the method, and the copy in TCRdb shows in-frame clones only, minus some. The profile shows 120,000 to 150,000 clones, 85% to 90% of them singletons. Sequenced material: PBMCs or T cells enriched from blood (not recorded which). These receptors were collected from a woman in her thirties with acute COVID-19. Each CDR3 is given with its conserved first and last residue. The D gene is left open where the match is weak. Clone sizes are given selectively: once, few, many, or a class where the clone is expanded.

d_call j_call clone_size v_call cdr3_aa cdr3_nt
TRBD1 TRBJ2-7 . TRBV6-1 CASSEFGTGGYEQYF TGTGCCAGCAGTGAATTCGGGACAGGGGGCTACGAGCAGTACTTC
TRBD1 TRBJ1-4 few TRBV4-1 CASSRTGTGVESEKLFF TGCGCCAGCAGCCGGACCGGGACAGGGGTCGAAAGTGAAAAACTGTTTTTT
. TRBJ1-2 . TRBV28 CASRIGGPSPYGYTF TGTGCCAGCAGAATAGGAGGACCTTCCCCTTATGGCTACACCTTC
TRBD1 TRBJ1-2 . TRBV7-9 CASSLGQGGYTF TGTGCCAGCAGCTTGGGACAGGGAGGCTACACCTTC
TRBD1 TRBJ1-1 once TRBV28 CASRVTGEGMSEAFF TGTGCCAGCAGGGTCACAGGGGAAGGGATGTCTGAAGCTTTCTTT
. TRBJ2-1 . TRBV5-6 CASSSRRAGYNEQFF TGTGCCAGCAGCTCCCGGAGGGCCGGGTACAATGAGCAGTTCTTC
. TRBJ1-1 . TRBV6-5 CASSPLLGVGTEAFF TGTGCCAGCAGTCCCCTCCTAGGCGTTGGCACTGAAGCTTTCTTT
. TRBJ1-4 . TRBV28 CASSLSWQKLFF TGTGCCAGCAGTTTATCTTGGCAAAAACTGTTTTTT
. TRBJ2-7 . TRBV3-1/TRBV3-2 CASSQDGEIGAYEQYF TGTGCCAGCAGCCAAGACGGGGAGATTGGGGCCTACGAGCAGTACTTC
. TRBJ2-5 . TRBV5-1 CASSPGQSQETQYF TGCGCCAGCAGCCCCGGACAGTCACAAGAGACCCAGTACTTC
. TRBJ1-1 few TRBV28 CASTLGGVAFF TGTGCCAGCACCCTAGGGGGGGTAGCTTTCTTT
TRBD1 TRBJ1-1 . TRBV5-1 CASSLGDRGPLNTEAFF TGCGCCAGCAGCTTGGGAGACAGGGGCCCGTTGAACACTGAAGCTTTCTTT
. TRBJ2-7 once TRBV5-6 CASSFSRRTSSYEQYF TGTGCCAGCAGCTTTTCAAGGAGGACCTCCTCCTACGAGCAGTACTTC
. TRBJ1-4 . TRBV5-1 CASSLGTAGEKLFF TGCGCCAGCAGCTTGGGAACAGCGGGTGAAAAACTGTTTTTT
. TRBJ1-2 once TRBV4-3 CASSQASGAGYGYTF TGCGCCAGCAGCCAAGCGTCAGGGGCTGGCTATGGCTACACCTTC
TRBD2 TRBJ2-7 . TRBV6-2/TRBV6-3 CASSPREASYEQYF TGTGCCAGCAGTCCGCGGGAGGCCAGCTACGAGCAGTACTTC
TRBD2 TRBJ2-4 . TRBV5-1 CASSAGLAGGPVNIQYF TGCGCCAGCAGCGCGGGACTAGCGGGAGGGCCCGTAAACATTCAGTACTTC
TRBD2 TRBJ2-3 . TRBV4-2 CASSQDELAGEADTQYF TGTGCCAGCAGCCAAGATGAACTAGCGGGAGAAGCAGATACGCAGTATTTT
. TRBJ1-5 . TRBV28 CASTPAGRNQPQHF TGTGCCAGCACTCCCGCGGGCCGGAATCAGCCCCAGCATTTT
TRBD2 TRBJ2-1 . TRBV6-5 CASSLTGGPYNEQFF TGTGCCAGCAGCCTGACGGGAGGGCCCTACAATGAGCAGTTCTTC
. TRBJ2-2 . TRBV6-4 CASSERAANTGELFF TGTGCCAGCAGTGAGCGGGCCGCGAACACCGGGGAGCTGTTTTTT
TRBD1 TRBJ1-3 once TRBV28 CASSEGTEGNTIYF TGTGCCAGCAGTGAAGGGACAGAAGGAAACACCATATATTTT
TRBD2 TRBJ2-7 . TRBV29-1 CSVGRRERPYEQYF TGCAGCGTTGGGAGGCGGGAGAGACCCTACGAGCAGTACTTC
TRBD1 TRBJ1-1 . TRBV20-1 CSASTQGATTEAFF TGCAGTGCTAGTACGCAGGGGGCGACCACTGAAGCTTTCTTT
. TRBJ2-7 . TRBV5-1 CASSLVPTAYEQYF TGCGCCAGCAGCTTGGTACCTACCGCCTACGAGCAGTACTTC
. TRBJ2-1 . TRBV19 CASSNRGGNYEQFF TGTGCCAGTAGTAACCGCGGGGGCAATTATGAGCAGTTCTTC
. TRBJ1-5 . TRBV13 CASSLALGTGSNQPQHF TGTGCCAGCAGCTTAGCTTTGGGCACGGGGAGCAATCAGCCCCAGCATTTT
. TRBJ1-6 once TRBV4-2 CASSQEYRERGNSPLHF TGTGCCAGCAGCCAGGAATACAGGGAACGGGGTAATTCACCCCTCCACTTT
. TRBJ2-1 . TRBV11-2 CASSLAAGSYNEQFF TGTGCCAGCAGCTTAGCAGCAGGCTCCTACAATGAGCAGTTCTTC
. TRBJ1-5 few TRBV11-2 CASSLSEGDQPQHF TGTGCCAGCAGCTTATCCGAGGGGGATCAGCCCCAGCATTTT
TRBD2 TRBJ2-1 few TRBV5-6 CASSPTSGRAGYNEQFF TGTGCCAGCAGCCCGACTAGCGGGAGGGCCGGTTACAATGAGCAGTTCTTC
. TRBJ2-7 . TRBV28 CASSRDVGGPYEQYF TGTGCCAGCAGCCGGGATGTTGGTGGTCCCTACGAGCAGTACTTC
. TRBJ1-1 . TRBV7-9 CASSTSGGNTEAFF TGTGCCAGCAGCACCTCCGGGGGGAACACTGAAGCTTTCTTT
. TRBJ1-2 . TRBV6-5 CASSSRQTSDYGYTF TGTGCCAGCAGTTCCCGACAGACCAGTGACTATGGCTACACCTTC
TRBD2 TRBJ2-1 once TRBV7-2 CASSLDQGLAGHEQFF TGTGCCAGCAGCTTAGATCAGGGGCTAGCGGGCCATGAGCAGTTCTTC
. TRBJ2-3 . TRBV11-3 CASSLAGDSRRKDTQYF TGTGCCAGCAGCTTAGCGGGAGACAGCCGGAGGAAAGATACGCAGTATTTT
TRBD2 TRBJ2-2 . TRBV9 CASSVGLAAIGELFF TGTGCCAGCAGCGTGGGACTAGCGGCGATCGGGGAGCTGTTTTTT
. TRBJ2-7 . TRBV7-3 CASSLNLGYEQYF TGTGCCAGCAGCTTAAACCTCGGCTACGAGCAGTACTTC
TRBD2 TRBJ2-1 . TRBV28 CASSSGATSGYNEQFF TGTGCCAGCAGTTCCGGGGCGACTAGCGGGTACAATGAGCAGTTCTTC
. TRBJ2-3 . TRBV6-5 CASSYVRTASTDTQYF TGTGCCAGCAGTTACGTACGGACAGCTAGCACAGATACGCAGTATTTT
. TRBJ1-2 . TRBV18 CASSPDNSYGYTF TGTGCCAGCTCACCAGACAACTCCTATGGCTACACCTTC
TRBD1 TRBJ1-2 . TRBV7-9 CASSLAGQTSSYTF TGTGCCAGCAGCTTAGCGGGACAGACCTCCAGCTACACCTTC
. TRBJ1-1 once TRBV4-1 CASSQAPTGRTEAFF TGCGCCAGCAGCCAAGCCCCAACAGGGCGCACTGAAGCTTTCTTT
. TRBJ1-1 . TRBV19 CASSTILRTEAFF TGTGCCAGTAGTACCATACTACGCACTGAAGCTTTCTTT
TRBD1 TRBJ1-1 . TRBV19 CASRTTWTGRTEAFF TGTGCCAGTAGGACCACTTGGACAGGGCGCACTGAAGCTTTCTTT
. TRBJ2-7 . TRBV9 CASSPGGHLAHEQYF TGTGCCAGCAGCCCGGGGGGCCACCTGGCCCACGAGCAGTACTTC
. TRBJ1-2 . TRBV27 CASSLITGGAYGYTF TGTGCCAGCAGTCTTATCACGGGGGGCGCCTATGGCTACACCTTC
TRBD1 TRBJ1-5 . TRBV19 CASSPARDRSQPQHF TGTGCCAGTAGCCCAGCGAGGGACAGAAGTCAGCCCCAGCATTTT
. TRBJ2-7 . TRBV28 CASSLWTGYEQYF TGTGCCAGCAGTTTATGGACAGGATACGAGCAGTACTTC